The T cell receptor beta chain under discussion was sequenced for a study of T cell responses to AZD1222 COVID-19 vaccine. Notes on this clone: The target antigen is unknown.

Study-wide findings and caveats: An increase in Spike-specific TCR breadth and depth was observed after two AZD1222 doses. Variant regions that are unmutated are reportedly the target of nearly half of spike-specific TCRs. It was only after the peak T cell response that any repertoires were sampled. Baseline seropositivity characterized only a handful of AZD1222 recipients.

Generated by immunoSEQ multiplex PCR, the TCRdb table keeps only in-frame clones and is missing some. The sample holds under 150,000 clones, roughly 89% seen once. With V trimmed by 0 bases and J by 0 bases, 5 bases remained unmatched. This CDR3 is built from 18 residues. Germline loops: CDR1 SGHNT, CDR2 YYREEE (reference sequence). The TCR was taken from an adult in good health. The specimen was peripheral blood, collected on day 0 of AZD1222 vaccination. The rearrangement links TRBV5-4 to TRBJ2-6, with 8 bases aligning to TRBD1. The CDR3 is CASSLGGTGRSGANVLTF. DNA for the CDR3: TGTGCCAGCAGCTTGGGGGGGACAGGCCGCTCTGGGGCCAACGTCCTGACTTTC.